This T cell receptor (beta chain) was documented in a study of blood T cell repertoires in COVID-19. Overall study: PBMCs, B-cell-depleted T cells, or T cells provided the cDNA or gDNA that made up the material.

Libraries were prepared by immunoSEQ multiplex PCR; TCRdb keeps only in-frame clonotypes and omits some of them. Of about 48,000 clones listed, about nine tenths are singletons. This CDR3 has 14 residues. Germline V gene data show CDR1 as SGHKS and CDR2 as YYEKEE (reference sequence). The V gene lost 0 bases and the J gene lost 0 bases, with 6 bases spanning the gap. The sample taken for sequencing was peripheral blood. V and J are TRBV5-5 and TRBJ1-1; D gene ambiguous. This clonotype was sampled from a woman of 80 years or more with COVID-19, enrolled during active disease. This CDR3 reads CASSLATMNTEAFF. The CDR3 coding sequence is TGTGCCAGCAGCTTGGCGACTATGAACACTGAAGCTTTCTTT.